This T cell receptor (beta chain) is drawn from a study of shared clonotypes between healthy human individuals. Study as a whole: The composition of the donors was a couple of women and a few men aged 18 to 49. CD4 naive and memory got three plates each, CD8 naive two, CD8 memory one.

All donors were Caucasian adults living in Nashville, Tennessee. A word on this clone: Antigen unknown.

Clones were read by immunoSEQ multiplex PCR, and TCRdb kept only the in-frame ones, dropping some. The sample shows approximately 1.5 million clones, roughly 98% of them seen only once. CDR1 SGDLS and CDR2 YYNGEE come from the germline V gene. The junction had 8 bases not matched to a gene; V was cut back by 4 bases and J by 0 bases. The CDR3 totals 16 residues. Regarding the study as a whole: Memory subsets generally showed lower estimated richness than naive subsets.

This sequence originates from a man aged 25-45 years in good health. V usage is TRBV9 and J usage is TRBJ2-7, with 9 positions matching TRBD2. Sequenced material: naive CD4+ T cells sorted from blood. Subset in this sample: CD45RA+ positively selected. CDR3 coding DNA: TGTGCCAGCAGCCCGCGTGGGACTAGCTCCTCCTACGAGCAGTACTTC. Its translation is CASSPRGTSSSYEQYF.